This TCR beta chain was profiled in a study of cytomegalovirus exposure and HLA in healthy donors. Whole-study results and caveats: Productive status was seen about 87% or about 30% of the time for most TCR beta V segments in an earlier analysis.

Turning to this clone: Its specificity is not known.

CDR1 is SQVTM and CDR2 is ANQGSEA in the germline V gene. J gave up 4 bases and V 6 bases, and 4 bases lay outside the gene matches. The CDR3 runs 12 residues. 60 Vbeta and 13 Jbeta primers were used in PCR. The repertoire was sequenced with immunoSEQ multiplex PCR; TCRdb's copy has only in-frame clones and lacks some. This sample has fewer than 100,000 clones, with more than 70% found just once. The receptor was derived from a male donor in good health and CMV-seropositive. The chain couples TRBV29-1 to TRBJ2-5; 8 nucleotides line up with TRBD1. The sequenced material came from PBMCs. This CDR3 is CSVLGQGETQYF. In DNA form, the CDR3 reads TGCAGCGTCCTCGGACAGGGAGAGACCCAGTACTTC.